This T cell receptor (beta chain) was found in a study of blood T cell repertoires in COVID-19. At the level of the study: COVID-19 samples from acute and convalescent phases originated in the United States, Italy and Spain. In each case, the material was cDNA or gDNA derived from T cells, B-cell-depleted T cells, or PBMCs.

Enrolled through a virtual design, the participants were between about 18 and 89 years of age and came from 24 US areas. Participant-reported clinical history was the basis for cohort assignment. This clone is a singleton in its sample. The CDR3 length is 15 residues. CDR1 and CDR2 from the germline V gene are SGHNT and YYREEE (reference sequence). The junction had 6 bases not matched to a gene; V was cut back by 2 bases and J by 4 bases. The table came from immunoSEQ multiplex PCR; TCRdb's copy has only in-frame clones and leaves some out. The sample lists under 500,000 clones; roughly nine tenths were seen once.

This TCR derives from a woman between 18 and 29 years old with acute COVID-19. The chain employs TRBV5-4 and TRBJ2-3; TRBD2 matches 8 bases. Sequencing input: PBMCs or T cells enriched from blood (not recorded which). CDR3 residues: CASSLRERGSDTQYF. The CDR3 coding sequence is TGTGCCAGCAGCTTAAGAGAGCGGGGGTCAGATACGCAGTATTTT. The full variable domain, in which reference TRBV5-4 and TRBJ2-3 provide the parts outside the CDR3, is ETGVTQSPTHLIKTRGQQVTLRCSSQSGHNTVSWYQQALGQGPQFIFQYYREEENGRGNFPPRFSGLQFPNYSSELNVNALELDDSALYLCASSLRERGSDTQYFGPGTRLTVL.